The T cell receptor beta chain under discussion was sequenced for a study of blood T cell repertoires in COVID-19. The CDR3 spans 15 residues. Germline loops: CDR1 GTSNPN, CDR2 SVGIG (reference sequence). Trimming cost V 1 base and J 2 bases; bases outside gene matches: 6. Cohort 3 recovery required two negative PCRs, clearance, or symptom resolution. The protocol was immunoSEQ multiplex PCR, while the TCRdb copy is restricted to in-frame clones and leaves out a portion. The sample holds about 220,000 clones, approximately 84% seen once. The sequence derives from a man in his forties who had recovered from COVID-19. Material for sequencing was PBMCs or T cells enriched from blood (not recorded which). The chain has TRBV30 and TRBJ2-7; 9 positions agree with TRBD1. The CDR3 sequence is CAWSDVQGAPYEQYF. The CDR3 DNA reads TGTGCCTGGAGTGACGTACAGGGGGCTCCCTACGAGCAGTACTTC.